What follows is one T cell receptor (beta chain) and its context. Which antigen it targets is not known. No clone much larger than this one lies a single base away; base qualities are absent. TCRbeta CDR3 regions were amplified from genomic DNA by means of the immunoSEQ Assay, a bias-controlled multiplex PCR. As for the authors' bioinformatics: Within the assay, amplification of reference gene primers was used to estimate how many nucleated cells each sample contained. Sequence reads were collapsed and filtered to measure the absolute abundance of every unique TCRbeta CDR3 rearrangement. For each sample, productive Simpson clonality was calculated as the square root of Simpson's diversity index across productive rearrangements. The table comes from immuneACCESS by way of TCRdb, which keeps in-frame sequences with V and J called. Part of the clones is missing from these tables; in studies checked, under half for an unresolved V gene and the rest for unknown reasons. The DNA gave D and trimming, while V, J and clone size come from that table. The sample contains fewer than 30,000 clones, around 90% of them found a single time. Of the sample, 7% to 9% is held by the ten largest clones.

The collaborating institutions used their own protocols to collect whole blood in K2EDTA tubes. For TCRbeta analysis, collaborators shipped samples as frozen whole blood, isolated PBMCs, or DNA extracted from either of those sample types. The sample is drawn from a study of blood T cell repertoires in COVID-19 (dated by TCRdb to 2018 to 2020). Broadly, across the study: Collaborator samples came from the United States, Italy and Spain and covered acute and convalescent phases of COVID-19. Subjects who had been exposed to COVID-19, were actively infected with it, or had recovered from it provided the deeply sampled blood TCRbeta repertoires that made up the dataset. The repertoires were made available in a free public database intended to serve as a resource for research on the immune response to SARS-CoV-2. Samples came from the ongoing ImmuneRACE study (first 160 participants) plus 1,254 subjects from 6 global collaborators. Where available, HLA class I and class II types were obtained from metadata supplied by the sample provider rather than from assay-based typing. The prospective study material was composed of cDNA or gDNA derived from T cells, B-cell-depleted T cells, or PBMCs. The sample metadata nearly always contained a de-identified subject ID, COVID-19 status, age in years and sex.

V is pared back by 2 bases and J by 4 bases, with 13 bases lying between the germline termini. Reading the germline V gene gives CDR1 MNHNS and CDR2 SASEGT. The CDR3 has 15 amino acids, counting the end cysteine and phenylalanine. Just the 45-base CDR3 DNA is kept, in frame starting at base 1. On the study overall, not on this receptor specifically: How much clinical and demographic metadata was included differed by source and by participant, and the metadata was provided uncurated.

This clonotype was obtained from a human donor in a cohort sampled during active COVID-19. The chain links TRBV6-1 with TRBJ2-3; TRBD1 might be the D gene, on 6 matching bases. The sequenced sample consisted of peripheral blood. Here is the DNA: TGTGCCAGCAGTGAAATGGGGGCACGCGCAGATACGCAGTATTTT. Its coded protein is CASSEMGARADTQYF.